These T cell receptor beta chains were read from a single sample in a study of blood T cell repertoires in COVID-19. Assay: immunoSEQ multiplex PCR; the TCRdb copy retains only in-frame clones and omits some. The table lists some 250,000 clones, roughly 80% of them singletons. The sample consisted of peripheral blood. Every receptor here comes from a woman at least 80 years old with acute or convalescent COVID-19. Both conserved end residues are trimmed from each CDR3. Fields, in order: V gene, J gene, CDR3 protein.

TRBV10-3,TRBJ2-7,AISERGLAGTYEQY
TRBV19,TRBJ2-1,ASSSSTQNYNEQF
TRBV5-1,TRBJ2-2,ASSPRTGLNTGELF
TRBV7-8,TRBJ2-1,ASSPPMRLQRAGEQF
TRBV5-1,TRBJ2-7,ASSPGQGAGEQY
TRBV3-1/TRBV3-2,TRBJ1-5,ASSQGRQVNQPQH
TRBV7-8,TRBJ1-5,ASSLAAGQPQH
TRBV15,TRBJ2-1,ATLSGGRVSNEQF
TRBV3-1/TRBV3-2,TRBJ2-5,ASSQPGQETQY
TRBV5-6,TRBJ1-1,ASSLTGEPNTEAF
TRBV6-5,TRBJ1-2,ASRTWTGHYGYT
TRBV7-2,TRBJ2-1,ASSFRTGSGNEQF
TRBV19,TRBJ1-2,ASSIAGLNYGYT
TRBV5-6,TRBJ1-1,ASSFRGMNTEAF
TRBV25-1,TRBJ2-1,ASSGTSGSSDEQF
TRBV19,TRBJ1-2,ASSETLRGYGYT
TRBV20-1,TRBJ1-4,SATHGEKLF
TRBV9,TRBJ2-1,ASSLPSGGGYNEQF
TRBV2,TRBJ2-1,ASRAARLDEQF